This T cell receptor (beta chain) was recorded in a study of T cell repertoires in cytomegalovirus infection. As concerns this clonotype: Antigen: not known.

MiXCR, applied by TCRdb to the reads, yields one record per CDR3 protein. The sample carries fewer than 1,000,000 distinct CDR3 sequences, 31% recorded once. Germline CDR1 reads MNHEY; CDR2 reads SVGAGI. The V end lost 8 bases, the J end lost 3 bases, and 26 bases lay between the germline ends. The CDR3 is made up of 18 amino acids. V and J are TRBV6-5 and TRBJ1-5; tentative D call: TRBD1 (5 bases). The sequence was collected from a human donor in good health (CMV status not recorded). Some clones in this sample may be carry-over from other donors' samples. Sequenced here: cultured CD8+ T cells from PBMCs, sampled from culture after CMV antigen stimulation. The CDR3 loop reads CASGRAHPGKYANQPQHF. The CDR3 DNA sequence: TGTGCCAGCGGGCGAGCCCACCCAGGGAAGTATGCCAATCAGCCCCAGCATTTT.